This T cell receptor beta chain was sequenced during a study of blood T cell repertoires in COVID-19. V was clipped by 3 bases and J by 3 bases, with 12 bases between them. Germline CDR1 and CDR2: SGDLS and YYNGEE. This CDR3 comprises 15 residues. Assay used: immunoSEQ multiplex PCR; TCRdb lists only in-frame clones, some missing. This sample carries approximately 160,000 clones, more than 75% of them seen once, and the ten largest clones take more than 6.5%. The chain combines TRBV9 with TRBJ2-2; possible D gene TRBD1, 5 bases. This TCR came from a woman in her 50s who had recovered from COVID-19. The sequencing sample was made of PBMCs or T cells enriched from blood (not recorded which). CDR3 sequence reads: CASSERGTYTGELFF. The CDR3 DNA is TGTGCCAGCAGCGAAAGGGGCACTTACACCGGGGAGCTGTTTTTT.